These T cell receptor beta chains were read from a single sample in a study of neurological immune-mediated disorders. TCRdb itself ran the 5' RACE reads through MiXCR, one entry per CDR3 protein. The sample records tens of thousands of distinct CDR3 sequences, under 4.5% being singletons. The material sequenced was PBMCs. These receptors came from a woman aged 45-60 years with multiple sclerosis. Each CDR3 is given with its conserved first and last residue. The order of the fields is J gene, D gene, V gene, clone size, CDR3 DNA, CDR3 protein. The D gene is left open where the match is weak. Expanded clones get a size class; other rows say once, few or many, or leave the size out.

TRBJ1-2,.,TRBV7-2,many,TGTGCCAGCAGCCCGACACTCAGGGGTGGCGGCTACACCTTC,CASSPTLRGGGYTF
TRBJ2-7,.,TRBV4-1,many,TGCGCCAGCAGCCAAGAATCGAGGTACGAGCAGTACTTC,CASSQESRYEQYF
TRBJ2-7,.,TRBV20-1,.,TGCAGTGCTAGAGACGTGTCCAAATCGGGGGAGCAGTACTTC,CSARDVSKSGEQYF
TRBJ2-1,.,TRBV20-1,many,TGCAGTGTTAAAACCGGGGGACCTAGCTCCTACAATGAGCAGTTCTTC,CSVKTGGPSSYNEQFF
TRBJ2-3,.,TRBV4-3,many,TGCGCCAGCAGCCAAGAGAACACGTCCCCAGATACGCAGTATTTT,CASSQENTSPDTQYF
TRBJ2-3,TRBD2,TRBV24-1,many,TGTGCCACCAGTGATCCCGGCCTAGCGGGGGGAGGGACAGATACGCAGTATTTT,CATSDPGLAGGGTDTQYF
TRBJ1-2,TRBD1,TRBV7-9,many,TGTGCCAGCAGCTTAGTACCGGACAGGGGCAACTACACCTTC,CASSLVPDRGNYTF
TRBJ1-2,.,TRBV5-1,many,TGCGCCAGCAGTAAGGACAGAGTAAACTATGGCTACACCTTC,CASSKDRVNYGYTF
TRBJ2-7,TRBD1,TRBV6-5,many,TGTGCCAGCAGAGGACAGGGGGCCGGCGAGCAGTACTTC,CASRGQGAGEQYF
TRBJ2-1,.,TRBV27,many,TGTGCCAGCAGTACCACTGCTAAATACAATGAGCAGTTCTTC,CASSTTAKYNEQFF
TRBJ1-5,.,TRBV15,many,TGTGCCACCAGCAGACAGGGAAGATCAAATCAGCCCCAGCATTTT,CATSRQGRSNQPQHF
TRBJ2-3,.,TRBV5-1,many,TGCGCCAGCAGCTTAAGAGATAAGGATACGCAGTATTTT,CASSLRDKDTQYF
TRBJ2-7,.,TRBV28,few,TGTGCCAGCAGTCTACAGGGCGGGGAGTACTTC,CASSLQGGEYF
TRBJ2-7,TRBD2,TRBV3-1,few,TGTGCCAGCAGCCAAGTAGGACTAGCGGGCGCCGAGCAGTACTTC,CASSQVGLAGAEQYF
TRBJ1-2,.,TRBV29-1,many,TGCAGCGTTGAAACCTACGGGGTTAGTGGCTACACCTTC,CSVETYGVSGYTF
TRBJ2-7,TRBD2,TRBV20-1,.,TGCAGTGCTAGAGACAGGCGGGGAGGGGTCTACGAGCAGTACTTC,CSARDRRGGVYEQYF
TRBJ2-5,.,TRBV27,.,TGTGCCAGCAGTTCTCAGTGGGGGGCCGGCGAGACCCAGTACTTC,CASSSQWGAGETQYF
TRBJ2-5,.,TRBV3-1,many,TGTGCCAGCAGCCAGCAGGGTACCCAGTACTTC,CASSQQGTQYF
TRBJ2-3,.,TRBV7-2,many,TGTGCCAGCAGCCCGATCAATTCGATGGGCACAGATACGCAGTATTTT,CASSPINSMGTDTQYF
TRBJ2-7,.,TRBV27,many,TGTGCCAGCAGTTTCGGGATTTTTACCGAGCAGTACTTC,CASSFGIFTEQYF